The rows below give T cell receptor beta chains drawn from one sample of a study of regulatory T cells in long-lasting Graves disease. MiXCR, applied by TCRdb to the multiplex PCR reads, yields one record per CDR3 protein. The table has roughly 610,000 distinct CDR3 sequences, about 16% seen once. The sample was also linked to a second study, of T cells in Graves' hyperthyroidism and ophthalmopathy.

The sample here was peripheral blood mononuclear cells (PBMCs), taken at new diagnosis, from a patient treated with antithyroid drugs. The receptor set was obtained from a man younger than 30 with Graves disease. Each CDR3 is given with its conserved first and last residue. A D gene is named only where the DNA matches it firmly. A row's size may be missing; if present it is once, few, many or a size class.

cdr3_nt | cdr3_aa | clone_size | j_call | v_call | d_call
TGTGCCAGTAGTATATCAAGCGGGGGGTACAATGAGCAGTTCTTC | CASSISSGGYNEQFF | few | TRBJ2-1 | TRBV19 | TRBD2
TGCGCCAGCAGCTCAGCCGGGAGCGTTCGTGAGACCCAGTACTTC | CASSSAGSVRETQYF | few | TRBJ2-5 | TRBV5-1 | .
TGTGTCAGCAGCAAAGGGGCAGAGTATGAGCAGTTCTTC | CVSSKGAEYEQFF | . | TRBJ2-1 | TRBV7-8 | .
TGCGCCAGCAGCCAAGAGGCAGCCACTTTTAACTATGGCTACACCTTC | CASSQEAATFNYGYTF | . | TRBJ1-2 | TRBV4-1 | .
TGTGCCAGCAGCGTCGGACTCAGGGGGCGAGGGTACAATGAGCAGTTCTTC | CASSVGLRGRGYNEQFF | . | TRBJ2-1 | TRBV9 | TRBD1
TGTGCCAGCAGTTTAAATAACAGGGTTCCTCAGCCCCAGCATTTT | CASSLNNRVPQPQHF | . | TRBJ1-5 | TRBV27 | .
TGCGCCAGCAGCTTGAGTAGCCTACTAGCGGGAGACTATGAGCAGTTCTTC | CASSLSSLLAGDYEQFF | . | TRBJ2-1 | TRBV5-1 | TRBD2
TGTGCCAGCAGCTCACAAGCAGGGGAAAAACTGTTTTTT | CASSSQAGEKLFF | . | TRBJ1-4 | TRBV7-9 | .
TGTGCCTGGAGGGGACTAGCGGGGTTGGGTGAGCAGTTCTTC | CAWRGLAGLGEQFF | many | TRBJ2-1 | TRBV30 | TRBD2
TGTGCCAGCAGCCAAAGAGGGACTAGCGGTTCGATTGGTACGCAGTATTTT | CASSQRGTSGSIGTQYF | many | TRBJ2-3 | TRBV3-1 | TRBD2
TGTGCCACCAGTGATTCCTCCCCAGCGGGAGGGCCCAGAGATACGCAGTATTTT | CATSDSSPAGGPRDTQYF | few | TRBJ2-3 | TRBV24-1 | TRBD2
TGTGCCAGCAGTGAATTTGGGGACATTGGATATATCGACACCGGGGAGCTGTTTTTT | CASSEFGDIGYIDTGELFF | . | TRBJ2-2 | TRBV6-1 | .
TGTGCCAGCAGCGACACAGGGGGCGCCGAGCAGTACTTC | CASSDTGGAEQYF | few | TRBJ2-7 | TRBV11-2 | TRBD1
TGCAGCGTTGGTTCTAGCGGGAATGAGCAGTTCTTC | CSVGSSGNEQFF | . | TRBJ2-1 | TRBV29-1 | TRBD2
TGCGCCAGCAGCCAAGCGGCAGAGGAAGAGACCCAGTACTTC | CASSQAAEEETQYF | . | TRBJ2-5 | TRBV4-1 | .
TGTGCCTGGAGTACCGGGACACTTAATGAAAAACTGTTTTTT | CAWSTGTLNEKLFF | many | TRBJ1-4 | TRBV30 | .
TGTGCCAGCAGTTCAAGGACTAGCGGGAGAACAGATACGCAGTATTTT | CASSSRTSGRTDTQYF | many | TRBJ2-3 | TRBV28 | TRBD2
TGTGCCAGCAGCCCAAGGACTAGCGGGAGGCGGGAGCAGTTCTTC | CASSPRTSGRREQFF | many | TRBJ2-1 | TRBV11-3 | TRBD2
TGTGCCAGCAGTGGCACAGAATCCACCGGGGAGCTGTTTTTT | CASSGTESTGELFF | . | TRBJ2-2 | TRBV6-4 | .
TGCAGTGCTAGGGGGGCTAGCGGAACCTACGAGCAGTACTTC | CSARGASGTYEQYF | . | TRBJ2-7 | TRBV20-1 | .
TGTGCCTCTAGTATTAGCGGGAGTACGGATGAGCAGTTCTTC | CASSISGSTDEQFF | many | TRBJ2-1 | TRBV30 | TRBD2
TGTGCCAGCAGCCCCCCTGAATATAGCGGGAGAACCTACGAGCAGTACTTC | CASSPPEYSGRTYEQYF | many | TRBJ2-7 | TRBV3-1 | TRBD2
TGTGCCAGCAGTGAACTATTTGGGACAAGCAATCAGCCCCAGCACTTT | CASSELFGTSNQPQHF | many | TRBJ1-5 | TRBV6-1 | .
TGTGCCAGCAGCTCCGTGTCCGGGGACAATGAACAGTTCTTC | CASSSVSGDNEQFF | few | TRBJ2-1 | TRBV28 | .
TGTGCCAGCAGCCAAACAGCTCTGGACACCGGGGAGCTGTTTTTT | CASSQTALDTGELFF | many | TRBJ2-2 | TRBV3-1 | .
TGCAGTGCTAAAGCGGGAGAATGGTACAATGAGCAGTTCTTC | CSAKAGEWYNEQFF | few | TRBJ2-1 | TRBV20-1 | TRBD2
TGTGCCAGCAGCCACGATCCACATAGACTAGCGGGAATCTGGAATGAGCAGTTCTTC | CASSHDPHRLAGIWNEQFF | . | TRBJ2-1 | TRBV5-4 | TRBD2
TGTGCCAGCAGCGTAAGAAGGAACACTGAAGCTTTCTTT | CASSVRRNTEAFF | few | TRBJ1-1 | TRBV7-3 | .
TGTGCCAGCAGCTCGCCACGGGGCAGCAGCTCCTACGAGCAGTACTTC | CASSSPRGSSSYEQYF | many | TRBJ2-7 | TRBV7-9 | .
TGTGCCAGCAGTATCACCGTAGCGGGAGTTGGCAATGAGCAGTTCTTC | CASSITVAGVGNEQFF | many | TRBJ2-1 | TRBV27 | TRBD2
TGCAGTCCACGAACTAGCGCCGACACAGATACGCAGTATTTT | CSPRTSADTDTQYF | many | TRBJ2-3 | TRBV20-1 | TRBD2
TGTGCCAGCAGAATAGGGGGATATAGCAATCAGCCCCAGCATTTT | CASRIGGYSNQPQHF | . | TRBJ1-5 | TRBV12-3/TRBV12-4 | .
TGTGCCAGCAGCGCCACACAGGGGAGCTCCTACAATGAGCAGTTCTTC | CASSATQGSSYNEQFF | few | TRBJ2-1 | TRBV3-1 | TRBD1
TGTGCCAGTGGTCCCGATGGGGTTCAAGCTTTCTTT | CASGPDGVQAFF | . | TRBJ1-1 | TRBV19 | .
TGTGCCAGCAGCCACTCGGCCTCAGGTGATGAAAAACTGTTTTTT | CASSHSASGDEKLFF | . | TRBJ1-4 | TRBV27 | .
TGTGCCAGCAGTACCCGGGACAATCCCTACAATGAGCAGTTCTTC | CASSTRDNPYNEQFF | . | TRBJ2-1 | TRBV12-3/TRBV12-4 | .
TGTGCCTGGAGTACCCACGGGGTGTCGGGTGCTTTCTTT | CAWSTHGVSGAFF | . | TRBJ1-1 | TRBV30 | .
TGTGCCAGCAGTCCCGAACAGGGGGGCGAGCAGTACTTC | CASSPEQGGEQYF | many | TRBJ2-7 | TRBV6-2/TRBV6-3 | TRBD1
TGTGCCAGCAGTGAGACTGGGACAGGGTACAATGAGCAGTTCTTC | CASSETGTGYNEQFF | few | TRBJ2-1 | TRBV6-2/TRBV6-3 | TRBD1
TGTGCCACCAGCAAATATGAAAAACTGTTTTTT | CATSKYEKLFF | few | TRBJ1-4 | TRBV15 | .
TGTGCCAGCAGTTCGTCCGGGACAGGCCCACACCCGGGGAAATACAATGAGCAGTTCTTC | CASSSSGTGPHPGKYNEQFF | many | TRBJ2-1 | TRBV28 | TRBD1
TGTGCCAGCAGTTTGGATGGGGCTACCTATAGCAATCAGCCCCAGCATTTT | CASSLDGATYSNQPQHF | many | TRBJ1-5 | TRBV28 | .
TGTGCCAGCAGCCCCCCGGGGAGGGAAAGTCAGCCCCAGCATTTT | CASSPPGRESQPQHF | many | TRBJ1-5 | TRBV28 | .
TGTGCCAGCTCACCCCCCCCGGGAGCCAACAATGAGCAGTTCTTC | CASSPPPGANNEQFF | many | TRBJ2-1 | TRBV18 | .
TGTGCCAGCAGCCAATGGGTCACCGGGGAGCTGTTTTTT | CASSQWVTGELFF | few | TRBJ2-2 | TRBV3-1 | .
TGTGCCAGCAGTGAACTAGGGGCAGGGGGCATGAACACTGAAGCTTTCTTT | CASSELGAGGMNTEAFF | . | TRBJ1-1 | TRBV25-1 | TRBD1
TGTGCCAGCAGACCACCAATCGCGAACACCGGGGAGCTGTTTTTT | CASRPPIANTGELFF | few | TRBJ2-2 | TRBV27 | .
TGTGCCTGGAGTGGCTCAACCACTGAAGCTTTCTTT | CAWSGSTTEAFF | many | TRBJ1-1 | TRBV30 | .
TGTGCCAGCAGTTACTCGGGGACAGGGTTGAATGAGCAGTTCTTC | CASSYSGTGLNEQFF | . | TRBJ2-1 | TRBV6-6 | TRBD1
TGTGCCAGCAGGAGGAGAGCAGGGGGTACTAATGAAAAACTGTTTTTT | CASRRRAGGTNEKLFF | . | TRBJ1-4 | TRBV7-6 | TRBD1
TGCGCCAGCAGCTTGGCCGGGGGACTAGCGGTTACCGGGGAGCTGTTTTTT | CASSLAGGLAVTGELFF | few | TRBJ2-2 | TRBV5-1 | TRBD2
TGTGCCAGCAGTCCGGACAGGGGTAATTCACCCCTCCACTTT | CASSPDRGNSPLHF | many | TRBJ1-6 | TRBV28 | TRBD1
TGTGCCAGCACAGGGAGAGAGGGAGGGAGCAATCAGCCCCAGCATTTT | CASTGREGGSNQPQHF | . | TRBJ1-5 | TRBV2 | .